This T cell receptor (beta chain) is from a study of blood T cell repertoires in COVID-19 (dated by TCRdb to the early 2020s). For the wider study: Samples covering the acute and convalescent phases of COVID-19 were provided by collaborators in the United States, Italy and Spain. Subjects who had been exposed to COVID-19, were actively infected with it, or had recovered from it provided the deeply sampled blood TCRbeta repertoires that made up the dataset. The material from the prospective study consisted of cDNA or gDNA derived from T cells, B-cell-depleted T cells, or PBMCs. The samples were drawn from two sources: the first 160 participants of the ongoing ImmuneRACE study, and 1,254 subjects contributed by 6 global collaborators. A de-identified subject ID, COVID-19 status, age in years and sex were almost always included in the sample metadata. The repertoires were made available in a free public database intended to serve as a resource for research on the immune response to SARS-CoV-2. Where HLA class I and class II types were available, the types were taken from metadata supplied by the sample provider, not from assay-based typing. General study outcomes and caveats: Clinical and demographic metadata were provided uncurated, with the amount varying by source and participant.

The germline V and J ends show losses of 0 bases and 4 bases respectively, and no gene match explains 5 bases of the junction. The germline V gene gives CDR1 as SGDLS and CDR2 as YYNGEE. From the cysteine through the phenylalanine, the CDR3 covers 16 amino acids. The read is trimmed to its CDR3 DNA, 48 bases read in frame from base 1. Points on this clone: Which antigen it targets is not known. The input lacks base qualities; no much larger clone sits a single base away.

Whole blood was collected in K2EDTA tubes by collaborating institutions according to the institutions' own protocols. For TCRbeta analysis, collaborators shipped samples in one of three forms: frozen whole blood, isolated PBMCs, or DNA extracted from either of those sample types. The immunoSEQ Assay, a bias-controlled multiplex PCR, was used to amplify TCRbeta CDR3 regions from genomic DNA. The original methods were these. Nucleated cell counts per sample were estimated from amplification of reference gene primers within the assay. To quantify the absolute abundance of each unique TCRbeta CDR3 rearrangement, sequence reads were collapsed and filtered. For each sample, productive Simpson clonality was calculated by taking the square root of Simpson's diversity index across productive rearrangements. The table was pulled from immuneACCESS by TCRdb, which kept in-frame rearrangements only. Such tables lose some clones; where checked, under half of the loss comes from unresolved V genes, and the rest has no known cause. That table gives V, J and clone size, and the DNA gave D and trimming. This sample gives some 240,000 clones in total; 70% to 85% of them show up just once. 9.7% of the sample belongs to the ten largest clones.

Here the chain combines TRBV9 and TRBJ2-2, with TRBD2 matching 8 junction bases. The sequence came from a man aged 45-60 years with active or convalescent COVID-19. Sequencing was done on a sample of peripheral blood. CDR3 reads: CASSVGGLVVTGELFF. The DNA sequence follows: TGTGCCAGCAGCGTAGGGGGACTAGTAGTCACCGGGGAGCTGTTTTTT.